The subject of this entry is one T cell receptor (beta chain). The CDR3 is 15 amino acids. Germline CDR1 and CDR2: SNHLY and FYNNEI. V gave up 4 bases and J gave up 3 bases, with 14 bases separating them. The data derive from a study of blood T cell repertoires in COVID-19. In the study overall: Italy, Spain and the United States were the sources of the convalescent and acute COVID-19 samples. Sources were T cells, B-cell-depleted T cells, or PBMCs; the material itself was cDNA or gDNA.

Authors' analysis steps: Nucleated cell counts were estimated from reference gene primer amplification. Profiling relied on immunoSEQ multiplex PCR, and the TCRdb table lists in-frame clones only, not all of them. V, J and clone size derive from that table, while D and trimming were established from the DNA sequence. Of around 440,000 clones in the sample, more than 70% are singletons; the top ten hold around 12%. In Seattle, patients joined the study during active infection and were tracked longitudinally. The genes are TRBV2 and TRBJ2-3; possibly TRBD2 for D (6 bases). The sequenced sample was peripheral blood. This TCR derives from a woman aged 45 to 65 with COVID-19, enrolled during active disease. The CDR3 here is CASSVSAGRTDTQYF. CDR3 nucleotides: TGTGCCAGCAGTGTCTCGGCGGGACGAACAGATACGCAGTATTTT. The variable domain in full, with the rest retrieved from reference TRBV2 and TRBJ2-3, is EPEVTQTPSHQVTQMGQEVILRCVPISNHLYFYWYRQILGQKVEFLVSFYNNEISEKSEIFDDQFSVERPDGSNFTLKIRSTKLEDSAMYFCASSVSAGRTDTQYFGPGTRLTVL.